This T cell receptor beta chain is from a study of T-cell reconstitution after alpha-beta-depleted transplantation in children. General study findings and limits: A year had passed since transplant, and T-cell counts and diversity by then came mostly from newly produced T cells.

This clonotype was observed a few times. No antigen is known for it. The germline CDR1 and CDR2 sequences are SQVTM and ANQGSEA. This CDR3 contains 15 residues. The V gene lost 4 bases and the J gene lost 0 bases, with 12 bases spanning the gap. Researchers prepared the TCRbeta library using unique molecular identifiers, the study reports. TCRdb re-called the PCR reads through MiXCR, storing one row per CDR3 protein. The table includes 530,000 or so distinct CDR3 sequences, 27% detected once. Sequences were derived from PBMCs, sampled before TCRalphabeta/CD19-depleted stem cell transplant. The sequence derives from a boy in the first two years of life with Wiskott-Aldrich syndrome, due to receive a stem cell transplant. The chain is built from TRBV29-1 and TRBJ2-2; D ambiguous. DNA for the CDR3: TGCAGCGTTGTTGTGGCCGGCTCGAACACCGGGGAGCTGTTTTTT. It yields the protein CSVVVAGSNTGELFF.